The 18 T cell receptor beta chains below were found in one sample sequenced in a study of blood T cells in healthy people across ages. Through a sample-barcoded 5' primer and a J-beta primer mix, a second PCR was run for roughly 7 to 11 cycles. Each CDR3 protein is one row after TCRdb ran MiXCR on the 5' RACE reads. The repertoire includes more than 500,000 distinct CDR3 sequences, roughly a quarter of them detected once, and less than 20% sits in the top ten. What was sequenced was blood. These receptors originate from a woman in her 70s in good health.

This clonotype has just a few counts. J is TRBJ2-2 and V is TRBV4-3, with D possibly TRBD1 on 5 matching bases. Germline V gene lookup returns CDR1 LGHNA and CDR2 YSLEER. The germline V and J ends were trimmed by 3 bases and 6 bases, with 17 bases remaining between them. This CDR3 has 16 residues. The CDR3 protein is CASSQPGQGFAGELFF. The DNA for the CDR3 is TGCGCCAGCAGCCAGCCAGGGCAGGGCTTTGCCGGGGAGCTGTTTTTT.

The chain combines TRBV2 with TRBJ1-1; TRBD1 is a possible D gene (5 bases). The germline V and J ends were trimmed by 7 bases and 8 bases, with 17 bases remaining between them. This CDR3 has 13 amino acids. Germline V gene lookup returns CDR1 SNHLY and CDR2 FYNNEI. The chain's CDR3 is CASIGQGSPEAFF. CDR3 coding DNA: TGTGCCAGCATTGGGCAGGGATCCCCCGAAGCTTTCTTT.

This clonotype was seen more than once but under ten times. A junction boundary mismatches the germline segment, possibly from a read error. V usage is TRBV6-2 or TRBV6-3 and J usage is TRBJ2-2; D may be TRBD2 (6 bases). In germline, CDR1 is MNHEY, CDR2 SVGEGT. The CDR3 is 15 amino acids. The DNA for the CDR3 is TGTGCCAGCAGTTTGGAGGGAACGAAGACCGGGGAGCTGTTTTTT. Its translation is CASSLEGTKTGELFF.

A few counts support this clonotype. The rearrangement joins TRBV30 to TRBJ1-1; D remains ambiguous. Germline lookup yields CDR1 GTSNPN and CDR2 SVGIG (reference sequence). Deletions cut 2 bases from V and 6 bases from J, with 13 bases between. This CDR3 has 13 residues. The CDR3 here is CAWSIKGVPEAFF. CDR3 DNA: TGTGCCTGGAGTATAAAGGGAGTCCCTGAAGCTTTCTTT. The complete variable domain, with remaining parts taken from reference TRBV30 and TRBJ1-1, reads SQTIHQWPATLVQPVGSPLSLECTVEGTSNPNLYWYRQAAGRGLQLLFYSVGIGQISSEVPQNLSASRPQDRQFILSSKKLLLSDSGFYLCAWSIKGVPEAFFGQGTRLTVV.

This clonotype was seen a handful of times. The rearrangement links TRBV4-3 to TRBJ1-2; no clear D gene. Between the trimmed V and J ends, which lost 1 base and 4 bases, there was a span of 10 bases. Germline lookup yields CDR1 LGHNA and CDR2 YSLEER. The CDR3 consists of 14 residues. Here the CDR3 reads CASSQVSTPYGYTF. The CDR3 bases are TGCGCCAGCAGCCAAGTTAGTACCCCCTATGGCTACACCTTC.

V gene TRBV29-1 combines with J gene TRBJ1-2; D is undetermined. In germline, CDR1 is SQVTM, CDR2 ANQGSEA. CDR3 length: 9 amino acids. V gave up 4 bases and J gave up 7 bases, with 4 bases separating them. The CDR3 DNA reads as TGCAGCGTTGTTCCTGGCTACACCTTC. Amino acid sequence: CSVVPGYTF.

This clonotype appeared a few times. The rearrangement uses TRBV5-1 and TRBJ2-5; D remains unclear. V dropped 2 bases and J dropped 5 bases, with 10 bases sitting between them. Germline values: CDR1 SGHRS, CDR2 YFSETQ. CDR3 length: 13 amino acids. CDR3 sequence (DNA): TGCGCCAGCAGCTTCCTGGAGCTGGAGACCCAGTACTTC. Protein sequence: CASSFLELETQYF.

This clonotype was picked up one time. V gene TRBV10-3 combines with J gene TRBJ2-7; perhaps TRBD1 as D (6 bases). In germline, CDR1 is ENHRY, CDR2 SYGVKD. This CDR3 has 20 residues. V lost 8 bases to trimming and J lost 4 bases, with 36 bases between them. The chain's CDR3 is CAIVGARPFILDRSFYEQYF. The CDR3 DNA reads as TGTGCCATCGTAGGGGCTCGCCCGTTCATTTTGGACAGAAGCTTTTACGAGCAGTACTTC.

In its sample, this clonotype was seen a few times. The chain couples TRBV10-3 to TRBJ2-3; D call uncertain. Germline CDR1 is ENHRY and CDR2 is SYGVKD. CDR3 length: 14 residues. V was pared by 3 bases and J by 2 bases, with 9 bases between. CDR3 region: CAISEGSYTDTQYF. CDR3 bases: TGTGCCATCAGTGAAGGATCTTACACAGATACGCAGTATTTT.

V gene TRBV27 combines with J gene TRBJ2-3, with 9 bases matching TRBD1. The germline CDR1 and CDR2 sequences are MNHEY and SMNVEV (reference sequence). V trimming: 8 bases; J trimming: 4 bases; junction bases outside the gene matches: 7. CDR3 length: 14 amino acids. CDR3 in DNA: TGTGCCAGCGGAGGACAGGGGAGGGCAGATACGCAGTATTTT. It codes for CASGGQGRADTQYF.

The genes are TRBV20-1 and TRBJ1-4; weak D call: TRBD1 (6 bases). CDR3 length: 13 residues. Germline V gene sequence: CDR1 DFQATT, CDR2 SNEGSKA (reference sequence). The CDR3 spells CIAGQRNNEKLFF. Written as DNA, the CDR3 is TGCATTGCCGGACAGCGAAATAATGAAAAACTGTTTTTT.

The chain is built from TRBV2 and TRBJ1-5; 7 bases align to TRBD1. CDR1 SNHLY and CDR2 FYNNEI come from the germline V gene. This CDR3 has 15 amino acids. The V and J ends lost 4 bases and 5 bases, in that order; junction bases with no gene match: 8. DNA of the CDR3: TGTGCCAGCAGTGTATCAGGGGGTGGGCATCAGCCCCAGCATTTT. It yields the protein CASSVSGGGHQPQHF.

This clonotype was observed at least ten times. CDR3 protein: CASGVGPSPKETQYF. CDR3 bases: TGTGCCAGCGGTGTTGGGCCCAGCCCTAAAGAGACCCAGTACTTC. This sequence joins TRBV7-2 and TRBJ2-5; D is uncertain. Germline V gene sequence: CDR1 SGHTA, CDR2 FQGNSA. CDR3 length: 15 residues. Trimming took off 8 bases at V and 3 bases at J, with 19 bases between the two ends.

This clonotype was found a few times. The chain combines TRBV7-2 with TRBJ2-2, with 14 bases fitting TRBD2. Per germline, CDR1 SGHTA and CDR2 FQGNSA. Trimming took 3 bases from V and 7 from J; bases not matched to a gene: 1. The CDR3 runs 15 residues. The CDR3 here is CASSLGLAGVGELFF. CDR3 sequence (DNA): TGTGCCAGCAGCTTGGGACTAGCGGGGGTCGGGGAGCTGTTTTTT.

This clonotype has a handful of counts. This chain joins TRBV29-1 and TRBJ2-5; the D call may be TRBD1 or TRBD2 (5 bases each). The ends were cut back, 0 bases at V and 5 bases at J, with 10 bases in the middle. Germline CDR1 reads SQVTM; CDR2 reads ANQGSEA. This CDR3 comprises 13 residues. CDR3 bases: TGCAGCGTTGAAGATCGAGGGGAGGAGACCCAGTACTTC. Its protein is CSVEDRGEETQYF.

The chain is built from TRBV20-1 and TRBJ1-1; TRBD1 matches at 10 bases. The CDR3 contains 12 residues. Losses at the gene ends were 4 bases for V and 7 bases for J; bases not matched to a gene: 3. The germline V gene encodes CDR1 DFQATT and CDR2 SNEGSKA (reference sequence). Here the CDR3 DNA reads TGCAGTGCTACCGGGACAGGGGATGAAGCTTTCTTT. It is translated as CSATGTGDEAFF.

The chain employs TRBV19 and TRBJ2-1; 9 nucleotides agree with TRBD2. The CDR3 is 16 amino acids. Trimming at V came to 4 bases and at J to 1 base, leaving 5 bases not matched to a gene. Germline V gene sequence: CDR1 LNHDA, CDR2 SQIVND (reference sequence). The CDR3 DNA reads as TGTGCCAGTAGTAGGCGGGGGGGTGGGTCCTACAATGAGCAGTTCTTC. Encoded protein: CASSRRGGGSYNEQFF. Drawing the rest from reference TRBV19 and TRBJ2-1, the complete variable domain is DGGITQSPKYLFRKEGQNVTLSCEQNLNHDAMYWYRQDPGQGLRLIYYSQIVNDFQKGDIAEGYSVSREKKESFPLTVTSAQKNPTAFYLCASSRRGGGSYNEQFFGPGTRLTVL.

This sequence joins TRBV21-1 and TRBJ2-7; the table calls TRBD1, which could not be checked here. TRBV21-1 is annotated as a pseudogene. CDR3 length: 14 amino acids. The CDR3, as DNA: TGTGCCAGCAGCAACCGGGACAGGGGGTACGAGCAGTACTTC. Translated: CASSNRDRGYEQYF.